Below are 32 T cell receptor beta chains sequenced from a single sample in a study of regulatory T cells in long-lasting Graves disease. Through Arm-PCR of CDR3 regions and iRepertoire HTBI primers, TCR beta libraries were built. A single record per CDR3 protein comes from TCRdb applying MiXCR to the multiplex PCR reads. Of a few hundred thousand distinct CDR3 sequences detected, about 25% appear once; the ten largest clones hold roughly 26%. Time point indicated: persistent/refractory GD, antithyroid drugs over 5 years with positive TRAb. PBMCs provided the RNA from which the TCR library was made. Material: peripheral blood mononuclear cells (PBMCs), obtained when the disease was refractory, from a patient treated with antithyroid drugs. Receptors originate from a female donor with Graves disease.

The V and J genes are TRBV6-1 and TRBJ2-2; TRBD2 aligns across 9 bases. Germline V gives CDR1 MNHNS, CDR2 SASEGT. J gave up 8 bases and V 5 bases, and 6 bases lay outside the gene matches. This CDR3 comprises 14 residues. The CDR3 loop reads CASSKGTSLGELFF. The CDR3 DNA follows: TGTGCCAGCAGTAAGGGGACTAGCTTGGGGGAGCTGTTTTTT.

This clonotype was counted between two and nine times. A read error may explain this, as a much larger clone is one base away. V gene TRBV7-2 combines with J gene TRBJ2-5, with D unresolved. This CDR3 comprises 15 residues. Germline V gene sequence: CDR1 SGHTA, CDR2 FQGNSA. The V end lost 11 bases, the J end lost 0 bases, and 19 bases lay between the germline ends. The CDR3 sequence: CAGIPGQAYQETQYF. The CDR3 bases are TGTGCCGGCATCCCCGGGCAGGCGTACCAAGAGACCCAGTACTTC.

In its sample, this clonotype was seen many times. This rearrangement joins TRBV18 to TRBJ1-4; no definite D call. CDR1 is KGHSH, CDR2 LQKENI, per germline. The CDR3 runs 14 residues. Trimming stripped 8 bases from V and 0 bases from J, with 10 bases between. CDR3 in amino acids: CASSEGATNEKLFF. The CDR3 DNA is TGTGCCAGCAGCGAGGGAGCAACTAATGAAAAACTGTTTTTT.

The rearrangement uses TRBV12-3 or TRBV12-4 and TRBJ2-3, with 13 bases aligning to TRBD2. The CDR3 is 19 amino acids. J was trimmed by 0 bases and V by 6 bases; bases with no gene match: 12. The CDR3 sequence is CASSPLGTSGTLSTDTQYF. The CDR3 DNA follows: TGTGCCAGCAGCCCCCTCGGGACTAGCGGGACGCTTAGCACAGATACGCAGTATTTT.

This clonotype was observed at least ten times. The chain uses TRBV11-1 and TRBJ2-5, with 8 bases lining up with TRBD2. Germline V gene data show CDR1 as SGHAT and CDR2 as FQDESV (reference sequence). The CDR3 runs 14 residues. V trimming: 5 bases; J trimming: 4 bases; junction bases outside the gene matches: 6. CDR3 in DNA: TGTGCCAGCAGCCATAGCGGGATAGGAGAGACCCAGTACTTC. It translates to CASSHSGIGETQYF.

This clonotype was recorded many times. The rearrangement joins TRBV6-9 to TRBJ1-1; D perhaps matches TRBD1 (5 bases). The CDR3 length is 12 residues. CDR1 and CDR2 from the germline V gene are MNHGY and SVAAGI. With 3 bases removed from V and 6 bases from J, the gap between germline ends came to 8 bases. Here the CDR3 DNA reads TGTGCCAGCAGTTACGTGGGGGCTGAAGCTTTCTTT. Translation: CASSYVGAEAFF.

Details on this clonotype: A much larger clonotype is one base distant, so this may be a read error. DNA for the CDR3: TGTGCCAGCAGTTTCGCCGGGACAGGGCGCGAAAAACTGTTTTTT. Translation gives CASSFAGTGREKLFF. This sequence joins TRBV12-3 or TRBV12-4 and TRBJ1-4; 9 bases fit TRBD1. This CDR3 is built from 15 residues. J gave up 8 bases and V 3 bases, and 7 bases lay outside the gene matches.

This clonotype came up a few times. This chain connects TRBV5-1 to TRBJ2-7, with D unresolved. Per germline, CDR1 SGHRS and CDR2 YFSETQ. V was shortened by 2 bases and J by 7 bases, with 10 bases between the two germline ends. This CDR3 is 12 amino acids long. The CDR3 region is CASSLPPREQYF. The CDR3 region has the DNA TGCGCCAGCAGCTTACCTCCTAGGGAGCAGTACTTC.

This clonotype came up many times. One end of the junction does not line up with germline, which may come from a read error. This chain connects TRBV12-3 or TRBV12-4 to TRBJ2-7; 14 bases fit TRBD2. The CDR3 runs to 15 residues. CDR3 coding DNA: TGTGCCAGCAGTGAATATCCCGGGACTAGCGGGAGTTTTAGCTTC. Protein: CASSEYPGTSGSFSF.

The V call is TRBV6-9, the J call TRBJ1-5; 9 nucleotides line up with TRBD1. Germline-derived CDR1 and CDR2 are MNHGY and SVAAGI. The CDR3 has 17 amino acids. Losses at the gene ends were 4 bases for V and 3 bases for J; bases not matched to a gene: 10. CDR3: CASSLGPGQGYNQPQHF. The DNA of the CDR3 is TGTGCCAGCAGTTTGGGACCGGGACAGGGATACAATCAGCCCCAGCATTTT.

CDR3 sequence (DNA): TGTGCCAGCAGCCCGTGGACAGGGGGAGTCGATCAGCCCCAGCATTTT. Residues: CASSPWTGGVDQPQHF. This chain connects TRBV5-8 to TRBJ1-5; 10 nucleotides match TRBD1. The CDR3 has 16 amino acids. J was trimmed by 5 bases and V by 4 bases; bases with no gene match: 9. Germline-derived CDR1 and CDR2 are SGHTS and YDEGEE. The full variable domain, its missing parts supplied by reference TRBV5-8 and TRBJ1-5, is EAGVTQSPTHLIKTRGQQATLRCSPISGHTSVYWYQQALGLGLQFLLWYDEGEERNRGNFPPRFSGRQFPNYSSELNVNALELEDSALYLCASSPWTGGVDQPQHFGDGTRLSIL.

There are many counts of this clonotype. This rearrangement joins TRBV7-2 to TRBJ1-1; unclear D gene. The ends were cut back, 5 bases at V and 4 bases at J, with 11 bases in the middle. CDR1 is SGHTA, CDR2 FQGNSA, per germline. This CDR3 has 13 amino acids. CDR3 nucleotides: TGTGCCAGCAGCCCAAGTGGGATCACTGAAGCTTTCTTT. This gives the protein CASSPSGITEAFF. Using reference TRBV7-2 and TRBJ1-1 for the parts outside the CDR3, the full variable domain is GAGVSQSPSNKVTEKGKDVELRCDPISGHTALYWYRQSLGQGLEFLIYFQGNSAPDKSGLPSDRFSAERTGGSVSTLTIQRTQQEDSAVYLCASSPSGITEAFFGQGTRLTVV.

This sequence joins TRBV27 and TRBJ1-5; 7 bases align to TRBD1. The CDR3 length is 15 residues. The germline CDR1 and CDR2 sequences are MNHEY and SMNVEV (reference sequence). Losses at the gene ends were 6 bases for V and 1 base for J; bases not matched to a gene: 6. CDR3 in amino acids: CASSKQGKSNQPQHF. In DNA, the CDR3 is TGTGCCAGCAGCAAACAGGGGAAAAGCAATCAGCCCCAGCATTTT.

This clonotype was detected only a few times. The rearrangement links TRBV10-3 to TRBJ2-7; possible D gene TRBD2, 7 bases. Germline values: CDR1 ENHRY, CDR2 SYGVKD. Trimming pared 10 bases from V and 0 bases from J, leaving 10 bases between. The CDR3 consists of 12 residues. CDR3: CATGGLSYEQYF. Here the CDR3 DNA reads TGTGCCACGGGGGGCCTCTCCTACGAGCAGTACTTC.

The chain recombines TRBV11-1 with TRBJ1-1; D might be TRBD1 (6 bases). Trimming took 5 bases from V and 3 from J, leaving 13 bases between them. CDR1 and CDR2 (germline): SGHAT, FQDESV (reference sequence). The length of the CDR3 is 14 residues. Here the CDR3 DNA reads TGTGCCAGCAGCCCCGAAGGGGGGGACACTGAAGCTTTCTTT. Its translation is CASSPEGGDTEAFF.

This clonotype occurred many times. The chain joins TRBV20-1 to TRBJ2-5, with 8 nucleotides matching TRBD1. Germline V gene sequence: CDR1 DFQATT, CDR2 SNEGSKA (reference sequence). This CDR3 spans 16 amino acids. V shed 2 bases and J 1 base; nucleotides not matched to a gene: 9. The CDR3 region is CSARPPRTGTQETQYF. CDR3 nucleotides: TGCAGTGCTAGACCACCACGGACAGGGACCCAAGAGACCCAGTACTTC.

The chain joins TRBV7-2 to TRBJ2-2; D gene ambiguous. Germline values: CDR1 SGHTA, CDR2 FQGNSA. V lost 5 bases, J lost 7 bases, and 11 bases lay in between. This CDR3 spans 13 amino acids. This chain's CDR3 is CASSLKRVGELFF. The CDR3 region has the DNA TGTGCCAGCAGCCTGAAAAGAGTCGGGGAGCTGTTTTTT.

This clonotype was detected a few times. The chain links TRBV7-2 to TRBJ1-2; D is possibly TRBD1 (6 bases). This CDR3 spans 15 amino acids. Germline V gene data show CDR1 as SGHTA and CDR2 as FQGNSA. The germline V and J ends were trimmed by 5 bases and 1 base, with 14 bases remaining between them. The CDR3 region is CASSPGGAVNYGYTF. The CDR3 DNA reads TGTGCCAGCAGCCCGGGGGGGGCCGTTAACTATGGCTACACCTTC.

This clonotype was detected many times. The chain couples TRBV28 to TRBJ1-2, with D unresolved. Germline-derived CDR1 and CDR2 are MDHEN and SYDVKM. This CDR3 comprises 14 residues. The ends were cut back, 5 bases at V and 6 bases at J, with 16 bases in the middle. The CDR3 spells CASSNWDEVNGYTF. CDR3 coding DNA: TGTGCCAGCAGTAATTGGGATGAAGTGAATGGCTACACCTTC.

The chain recombines TRBV19 with TRBJ1-5; 7 positions match TRBD1. CDR3 length: 16 residues. Germline V gene lookup returns CDR1 LNHDA and CDR2 SQIVND (reference sequence). The junction had 7 bases not matched to a gene; V was cut back by 5 bases and J by 0 bases. DNA of the CDR3: TGTGCCAGTAGTTCGACAGGGCATTATAGCAATCAGCCCCAGCATTTT. This sequence encodes CASSSTGHYSNQPQHF.

In its sample, this clonotype was seen many times. This chain uses TRBV20-1 with TRBJ1-2, with D unresolved. The CDR3 has 14 amino acids. Germline V gene lookup returns CDR1 DFQATT and CDR2 SNEGSKA (reference sequence). V lost 2 bases to trimming and J lost 4 bases, with 14 bases between them. This CDR3 is CSARLPADGYGYTF. In DNA, the CDR3 is TGCAGTGCTAGACTACCGGCAGATGGCTATGGCTACACCTTC.

This clonotype was counted ten times or more. The V and J genes are TRBV6-5 and TRBJ1-1; unclear D gene. V lost 2 bases and J lost 1, with 8 bases in between. The germline CDR1 and CDR2 sequences are MNHEY and SVGAGI. The CDR3 spans 14 residues. This chain's CDR3 is CASSYRTTNTEAFF. The CDR3 bases are TGTGCCAGCAGTTACCGGACGACGAACACTGAAGCTTTCTTT.

Of note for this clonotype: The germline gene is not matched at one end of the junction; a read error may be the cause. V is TRBV30 and J is TRBJ2-7, with 9 bases lining up with TRBD2. CDR1 and CDR2 from the germline V gene are GTSNPN and SVGIG (reference sequence). The CDR3 consists of 14 residues. CDR3 in DNA: TGTACCTGGAGTCTAGCGGGGATGCCCTACGAGCAGTACTTC. It codes for CTWSLAGMPYEQYF.

The chain carries TRBV24-1 and TRBJ2-1, with 13 bases fitting TRBD2. This CDR3 is built from 18 residues. Germline V gene lookup returns CDR1 KGHDR and CDR2 SFDVKD. The V and J ends lost 3 bases and 9 bases, in that order; junction bases with no gene match: 13. CDR3 in amino acids: CATSDPTAELAGGTEQFF. Written as DNA, the CDR3 is TGTGCCACCAGTGATCCAACGGCGGAACTAGCGGGAGGGACTGAGCAGTTCTTC.

This clonotype was found once. This sequence joins TRBV7-8 and TRBJ1-3, with D possibly TRBD1 on 5 matching bases. The V gene lost 5 bases and the J gene lost 0 bases, with 14 bases spanning the gap. CDR1 is SGHVS and CDR2 is FQNEAQ in the germline V gene. The CDR3 has 16 residues. The CDR3 DNA follows: TGTGCCAGCAGCGTATACACAGGAATCTCTGGAAACACCATATATTTT. It is translated as CASSVYTGISGNTIYF.

There are a few counts of this clonotype. The chain couples TRBV24-1 to TRBJ2-2, with TRBD1 matching over 12 bases. This CDR3 is 20 amino acids long. CDR1 is KGHDR and CDR2 is SFDVKD in the germline V gene. The J segment lost 6 bases and the V segment lost 2 bases, leaving 15 bases of the junction unmatched. The chain's CDR3 is CATSDSPGQGATVSAGELFF. For the CDR3, the DNA is TGTGCCACCAGTGATTCTCCGGGACAGGGGGCGACTGTTTCGGCCGGGGAGCTGTTTTTT.

The chain has TRBV15 and TRBJ1-2; D is ambiguous. The V gene's germline CDR1 is LNHNV and CDR2 YYDKDF (reference sequence). The V end was cut by 0 bases, the J end by 4 bases, with 12 bases between. The CDR3 contains 15 residues. The CDR3: CATSRDEAGAYGYTF. CDR3 DNA sequence: TGTGCCACCAGCAGAGATGAGGCAGGTGCCTATGGCTACACCTTC.

This clonotype was counted at least ten times. The V and J genes are TRBV28 and TRBJ1-2, with D perhaps TRBD1 (6 bases). Germline-derived CDR1 and CDR2 are MDHEN and SYDVKM. The ends were cut back, 5 bases at V and 0 bases at J, with 13 bases in the middle. The CDR3 runs 15 residues. CDR3 amino acids: CASSGGGHPNYGYTF. The CDR3 DNA reads TGTGCCAGCAGTGGGGGCGGACACCCTAACTATGGCTACACCTTC.

The chain carries TRBV28 and TRBJ2-5; no clear D. The J call may be mistaken, given a closer DNA end match to TRBJ2-1. From germline, CDR1 is MDHEN and CDR2 SYDVKM. The CDR3 has 15 amino acids. The CDR3 loop reads CASSFLQPPRHEQFF. CDR3 sequence (DNA): TGTGCCAGCAGTTTTCTCCAACCCCCCCGCCATGAGCAGTTCTTC.

The genes are TRBV11-1 and TRBJ2-1, with 10 bases that match TRBD2. Germline loops: CDR1 SGHAT, CDR2 FQDESV (reference sequence). J gave up 6 bases and V 5 bases, and 16 bases lay outside the gene matches. This CDR3 has 18 amino acids. This chain's CDR3 is CASSPRVGSGRAGNEQFF. DNA of the CDR3: TGTGCCAGCAGCCCCCGCGTCGGGAGCGGGAGGGCAGGCAATGAGCAGTTCTTC.

The rearrangement uses TRBV7-2 and TRBJ2-7; TRBD1 agrees at 8 bases. The CDR3 loop spans 15 amino acids. J was trimmed by 2 bases and V by 5 bases; bases with no gene match: 8. CDR1 SGHTA and CDR2 FQGNSA come from the germline V gene. This chain's CDR3 is CASSQTGTGTYEQYF. In DNA, the CDR3 is TGTGCCAGCAGCCAAACCGGGACAGGCACCTACGAGCAGTACTTC. Full variable domain (outside the CDR3, taken from reference TRBV7-2 and TRBJ2-7): GAGVSQSPSNKVTEKGKDVELRCDPISGHTALYWYRQSLGQGLEFLIYFQGNSAPDKSGLPSDRFSAERTGGSVSTLTIQRTQQEDSAVYLCASSQTGTGTYEQYFGPGTRLTVT.

This clonotype came up a few times. V gene TRBV10-3 combines with J gene TRBJ2-7; 9 bases agree with TRBD1. Trimming removed 3 bases from V and 3 bases from J; junction bases left unmatched: 3. Looked up from germline, CDR1 is ENHRY and CDR2 is SYGVKD. The CDR3 runs to 14 residues. CDR3 sequence: CAISDPGQGYEQYF. The CDR3 nucleotides read TGTGCCATCAGTGACCCGGGACAGGGCTACGAGCAGTACTTC.